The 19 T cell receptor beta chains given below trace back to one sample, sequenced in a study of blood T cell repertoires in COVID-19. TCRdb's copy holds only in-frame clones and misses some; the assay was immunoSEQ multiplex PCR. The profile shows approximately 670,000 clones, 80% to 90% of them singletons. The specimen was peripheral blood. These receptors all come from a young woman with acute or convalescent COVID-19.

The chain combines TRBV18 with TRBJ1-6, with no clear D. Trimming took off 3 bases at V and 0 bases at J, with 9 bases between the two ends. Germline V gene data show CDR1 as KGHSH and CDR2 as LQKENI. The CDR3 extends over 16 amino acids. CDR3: CASSPLGSSYNSPLHF. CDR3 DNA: TGTGCCAGCTCACCTTTGGGGAGCTCCTATAATTCACCCCTCCACTTT.

CDR3 DNA sequence: TGTGCCAGCTCAACGGGACAGGGGGCCCGGAGAAGCAATCAGCCCCAGCATTTT. Protein: CASSTGQGARRSNQPQHF. V and J are TRBV18 and TRBJ1-5; 12 bases match TRBD1. This CDR3 contains 18 residues. Per the germline V gene, CDR1 is KGHSH and CDR2 is LQKENI. The trim removed 5 bases at V and 1 base at J, leaving 9 bases unmatched.

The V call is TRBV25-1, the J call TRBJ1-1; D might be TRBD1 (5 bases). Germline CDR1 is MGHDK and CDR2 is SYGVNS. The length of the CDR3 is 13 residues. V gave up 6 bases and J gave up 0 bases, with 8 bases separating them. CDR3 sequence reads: CASRRQLNTEAFF. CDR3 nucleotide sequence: TGTGCCAGCAGAAGACAGCTGAACACTGAAGCTTTCTTT.

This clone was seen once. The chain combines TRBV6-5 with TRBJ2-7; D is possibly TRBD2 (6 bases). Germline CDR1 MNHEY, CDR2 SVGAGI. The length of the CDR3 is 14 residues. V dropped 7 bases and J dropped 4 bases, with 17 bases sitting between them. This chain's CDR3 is CASTRGQEGYEQYF. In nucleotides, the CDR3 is TGTGCCAGCACCCGGGGTCAGGAGGGATACGAGCAGTACTTC.

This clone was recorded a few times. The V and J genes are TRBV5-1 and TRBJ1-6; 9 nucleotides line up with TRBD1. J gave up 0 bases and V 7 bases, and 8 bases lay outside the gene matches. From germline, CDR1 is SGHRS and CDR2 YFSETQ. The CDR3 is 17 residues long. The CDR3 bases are TGCGCCAGCGCACCAGACAGGGGGTCCTCCTATAATTCACCCCTCCACTTT. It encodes CASAPDRGSSYNSPLHF.

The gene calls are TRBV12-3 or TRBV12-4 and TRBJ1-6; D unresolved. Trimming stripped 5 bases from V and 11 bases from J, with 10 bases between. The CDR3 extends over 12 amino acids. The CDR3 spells CASSTGTTPLHF. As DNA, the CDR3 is TGTGCCAGCAGTACCGGTACGACACCCCTCCACTTT.

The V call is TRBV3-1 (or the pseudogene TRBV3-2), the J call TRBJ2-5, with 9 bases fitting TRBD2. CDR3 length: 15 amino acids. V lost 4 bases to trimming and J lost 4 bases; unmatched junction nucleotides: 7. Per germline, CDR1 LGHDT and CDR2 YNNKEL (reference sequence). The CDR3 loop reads CASSRRGGQVETQYF. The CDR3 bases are TGTGCCAGCAGCCGGCGGGGGGGCCAGGTAGAGACCCAGTACTTC.

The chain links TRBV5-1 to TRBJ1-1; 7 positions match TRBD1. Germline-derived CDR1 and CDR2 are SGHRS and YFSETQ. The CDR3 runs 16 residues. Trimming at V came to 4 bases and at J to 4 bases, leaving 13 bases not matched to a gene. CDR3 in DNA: TGCGCCAGCAGCGGGGACCAGACAGGGATTGGCACTGAAGCTTTCTTT. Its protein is CASSGDQTGIGTEAFF. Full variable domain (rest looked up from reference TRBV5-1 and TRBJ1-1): KAGVTQTPRYLIKTRGQQVTLSCSPISGHRSVSWYQQTPGQGLQFLFEYFSETQRNKGNFPGRFSGRQFSNSRSEMNVSTLELGDSALYLCASSGDQTGIGTEAFFGQGTRLTVV.

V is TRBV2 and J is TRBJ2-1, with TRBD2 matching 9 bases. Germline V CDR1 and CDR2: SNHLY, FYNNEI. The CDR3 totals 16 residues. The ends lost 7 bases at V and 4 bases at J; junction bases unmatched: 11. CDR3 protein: CASTAGSSGAYNEQFF. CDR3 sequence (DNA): TGTGCCAGCACCGCAGGATCTAGCGGGGCGTACAATGAGCAGTTCTTC. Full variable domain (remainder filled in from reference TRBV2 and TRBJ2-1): EPEVTQTPSHQVTQMGQEVILRCVPISNHLYFYWYRQILGQKVEFLVSFYNNEISEKSEIFDDQFSVERPDGSNFTLKIRSTKLEDSAMYFCASTAGSSGAYNEQFFGPGTRLTVL.

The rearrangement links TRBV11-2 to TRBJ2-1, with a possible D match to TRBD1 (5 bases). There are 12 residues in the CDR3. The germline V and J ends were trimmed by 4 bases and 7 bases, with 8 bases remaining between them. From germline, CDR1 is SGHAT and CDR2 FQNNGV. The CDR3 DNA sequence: TGTGCCAGCAGCTCCCACAGGAATGAGCAGTTCTTC. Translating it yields CASSSHRNEQFF.

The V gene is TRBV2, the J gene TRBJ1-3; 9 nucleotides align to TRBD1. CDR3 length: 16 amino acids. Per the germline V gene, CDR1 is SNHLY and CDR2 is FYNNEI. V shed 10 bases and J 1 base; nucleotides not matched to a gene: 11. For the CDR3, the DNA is TGTGCCACCACCGTCACCGGGACAGGGTCTGGAAACACCATATATTTT. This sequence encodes CATTVTGTGSGNTIYF.

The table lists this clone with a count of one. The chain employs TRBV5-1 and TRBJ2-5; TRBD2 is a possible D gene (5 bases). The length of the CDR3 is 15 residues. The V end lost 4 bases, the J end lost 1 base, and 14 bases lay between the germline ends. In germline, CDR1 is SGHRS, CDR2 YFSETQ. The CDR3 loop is CASSPWPGSQETQYF. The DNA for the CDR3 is TGCGCCAGCAGCCCATGGCCGGGGAGCCAAGAGACCCAGTACTTC.

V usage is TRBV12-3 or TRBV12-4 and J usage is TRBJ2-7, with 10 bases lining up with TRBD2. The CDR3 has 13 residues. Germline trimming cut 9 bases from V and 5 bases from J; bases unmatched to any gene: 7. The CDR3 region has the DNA TGTGCCAGTACAGCGGGGGGGCCCCACGAGCAGTACTTC. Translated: CASTAGGPHEQYF.

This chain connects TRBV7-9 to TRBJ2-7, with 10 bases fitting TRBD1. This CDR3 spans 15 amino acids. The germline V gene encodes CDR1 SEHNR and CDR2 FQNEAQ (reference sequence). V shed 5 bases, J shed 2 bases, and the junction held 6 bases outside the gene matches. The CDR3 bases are TGTGCCAGCAGCCTCGACAGGGGGCGAACCTACGAGCAGTACTTC. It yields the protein CASSLDRGRTYEQYF.

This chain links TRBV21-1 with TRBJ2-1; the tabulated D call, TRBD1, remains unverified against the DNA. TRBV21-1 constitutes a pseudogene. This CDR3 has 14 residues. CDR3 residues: CASSKAGFYNEQFF. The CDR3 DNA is TGTGCCAGCAGCAAGGCAGGATTCTACAATGAGCAGTTCTTC.

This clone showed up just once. The CDR3 protein is CASRRWNEKLFF. The CDR3 nucleotides are TGCGCCAGCAGGCGCTGGAATGAAAAACTGTTTTTT. This rearrangement joins TRBV5-1 to TRBJ1-4; D is uncertain. The germline V gene encodes CDR1 SGHRS and CDR2 YFSETQ. V dropped 5 bases and J dropped 5 bases, with 7 bases sitting between them. CDR3 length: 12 amino acids.

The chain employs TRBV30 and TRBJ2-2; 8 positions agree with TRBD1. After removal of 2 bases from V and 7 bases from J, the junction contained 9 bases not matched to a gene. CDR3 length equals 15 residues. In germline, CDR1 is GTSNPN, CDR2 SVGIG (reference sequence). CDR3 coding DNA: TGTGCCTGGAGTCTCGGACAGGGAGTAGGCGGGGAGCTGTTTTTT. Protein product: CAWSLGQGVGGELFF.

The DNA for the CDR3 is TGTGCCAGCAGCATCCAGGGCGGTTACTATGGCTACACCTTC. It encodes CASSIQGGYYGYTF. The V gene is TRBV27, the J gene TRBJ1-2, with D perhaps matching TRBD1 (5 bases). This CDR3 has 14 amino acids. Germline loops: CDR1 MNHEY, CDR2 SMNVEV (reference sequence). Trimming removed 6 bases at V and 3 bases at J, with 14 bases between.

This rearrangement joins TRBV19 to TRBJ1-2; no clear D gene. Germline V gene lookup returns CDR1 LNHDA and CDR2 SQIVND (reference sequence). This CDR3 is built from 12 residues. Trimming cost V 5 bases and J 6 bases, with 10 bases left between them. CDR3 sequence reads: CASSQTEDGYTF. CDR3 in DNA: TGTGCCAGTAGTCAGACTGAGGATGGCTACACCTTC. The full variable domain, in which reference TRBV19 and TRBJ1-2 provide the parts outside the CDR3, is DGGITQSPKYLFRKEGQNVTLSCEQNLNHDAMYWYRQDPGQGLRLIYYSQIVNDFQKGDIAEGYSVSREKKESFPLTVTSAQKNPTAFYLCASSQTEDGYTFGSGTRLTVV.